Sequencing of this TCR beta chain was carried out in a study of T cells in Graves' hyperthyroidism and ophthalmopathy. General study results and limits: Stable hyperthyroidism was told apart from ophthalmopathy by a model built on 13 V-J features.

CDR1 and CDR2 from the germline V gene are DFQATT and SNEGSKA (reference sequence). The trim removed 0 bases at V and 1 base at J, leaving 3 bases unmatched. The CDR3 covers 15 residues. Exclusion of patients followed from uncontrolled infection, other autoimmune disease, pregnancy or lactation. This clonotype was observed a few times. Its matching antigen is unknown. From RNA transcripts, TCR beta CDR3 regions were amplified. The HTBI primer set was used in a first-round RT-PCR of the TCR CDR3. TCRdb re-called the multiplex PCR reads through MiXCR, storing one row per CDR3 protein. In the table there are about 640,000 distinct CDR3 sequences, about 45% of which are singletons.

The material sequenced was peripheral blood or thyroid tissue (not recorded which). This sequence was found in an adult man with Graves' disease, either hyperthyroidism or ophthalmopathy (not recorded which). The chain is built from TRBV20-1 and TRBJ2-5, with 9 nucleotides matching TRBD1. This CDR3 is CSARDQGQGQETQYF. CDR3 DNA sequence: TGCAGTGCTAGAGATCAGGGACAGGGCCAAGAGACCCAGTACTTC.